These T cell receptor beta chains were read from a single sample in a study of PD-1 blockade in classical Hodgkin lymphoma. Clones were read by immunoSEQ multiplex PCR, and TCRdb kept only the in-frame ones, dropping some. The profile shows 6,000 to 9,500 clones, 70% to 80% of them singletons. This material consisted of CD4+ T cells from blood, taken at baseline. The receptors were gathered from a human donor with classical Hodgkin lymphoma. CDR3s include the opening cysteine and the closing phenylalanine or tryptophan. The listing skips clone size in some rows; elsewhere it reads once, few, many or a size class.

.	TRBV10-3	CAISDTGDRYTEAFF
.	TRBV5-1	CASSRQGNQPQHF
.	TRBV5-4	CASSLVGGGAGYEQYF
.	TRBV9	CASSVDPGGGIETQYF
few	TRBV28	CASTASSINYGYTF
.	TRBV6-1	CASSERTGTVDPRAKNIQYF
.	TRBV6-1	CASSEAGTPGELFF
.	TRBV4-2	CASSQGQARNEQFF
.	TRBV9	CASSSGLDPRAQYF
few	TRBV28	CASSLGGYGQPQHF
few	TRBV7-9	CASSPVGIETQYF
.	TRBV11-3	CASSRRQGNGEQYF
few	TRBV18	CASSPRGLAGADEQFF
.	TRBV28	CASSPRLHPGNEQFF
.	TRBV21-1	CASIQAGTGVNTEAFF
.	TRBV7-9	CASSYIRLNEQFF
.	TRBV11-2	CASSQEYATSGNTIYF
.	TRBV7-2	CASSSQGSGEQFF